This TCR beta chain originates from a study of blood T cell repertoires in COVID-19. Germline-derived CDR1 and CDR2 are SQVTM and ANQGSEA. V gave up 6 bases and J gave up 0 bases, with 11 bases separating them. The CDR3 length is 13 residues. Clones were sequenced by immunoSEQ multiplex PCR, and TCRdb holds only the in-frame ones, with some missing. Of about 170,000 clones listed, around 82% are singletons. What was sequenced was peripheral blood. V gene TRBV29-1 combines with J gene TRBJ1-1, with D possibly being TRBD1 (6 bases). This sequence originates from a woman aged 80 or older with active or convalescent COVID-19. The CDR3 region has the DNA TGCAGCGTAAACAGGGACCTGAACACTGAAGCTTTCTTT. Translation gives CSVNRDLNTEAFF.